One T cell receptor beta chain is described in this entry. This clone was seen a handful of times. This clone's antigen is unknown. No qualities accompany the bases; no much larger clone lies one base away. CDR1 is given as MNHEY and CDR2 as SMNVEV, both from the germline V gene (reference sequence). Its CDR3 holds 15 amino acids, cysteine through phenylalanine. The entry retains the CDR3 DNA only, 45 bases that are in frame from base 1. V lost 3 bases and J lost 0 bases; the stretch between them is 9 bases long. The data were taken from a study of CD8+ T cells in alopecia areata (dated by TCRdb to 2017 to 2018). Describing the broader study: Treated patients were enrolled in an open-label pilot trial of oral tofacitinib at 5 to 10 mg twice daily for moderate-to-severe alopecia areata. TCRbeta CDR3 regions were amplified by immunoSEQ multiplex PCR with 35 Vbeta forward and 13 Jbeta reverse primers. High-throughput TCRbeta sequencing was used to examine T cell clonal expansion in alopecia areata in both the C3H/HeJ mouse model and human patients. Scalp clonality was compared across normal scalp (n=4), patchy alopecia areata scalp (n=8), and alopecia totalis/universalis scalp (n=8). Tofacitinib was administered for 6 to 18 months, and 6 months of follow-up off drug were then conducted to assess delayed response and recurrence. Biopsies were taken from tofacitinib-treated patients at baseline and again at 4 and 24 weeks into treatment, and several of those patients also had a later scalp biopsy. RNA was extracted with the PAXgene miRNA kit for fixed scalp, the miRNeasy kit for PBMCs, and the RNeasy kit for mouse skin. The SALT score, which quantifies the percentage of affected scalp surface area, was used to measure disease severity in treated patients. Human TCRbeta sequencing covered scalp tissue and sorted CD4+ and CD8+ peripheral blood T cells from patchy and totalis/universalis alopecia areata patients and healthy controls. Overall study results and their limits: During tofacitinib treatment, many expanded lesional clones stuck around in both scalp and blood, and this persistence may partly explain why relapse happens after treatment is stopped. With tofacitinib, both scalp clonality and the number of expanded CD8+ clones among the top 100 scalp clones went down significantly. Shared TCR sequences between patients were less evident than in mice, which may be partly attributable to HLA diversity in the patient population. Compared with normal scalp, lesional scalp, particularly in alopecia totalis/universalis, had higher clonality and more expanded CD8+ clones, which suggests antigenic drive. The treated cohort was small, with a single nonresponder, so links between baseline CD8+ expansion and response need larger studies. Resident alphabeta T cells in normal human skin are also sequenced, complicating scalp TCR repertoire analysis, unlike mouse skin dominated by gammadelta T cells.

Library prep was done by the immunoSEQ multiplex PCR assay. To provide template for TCR sequencing, every sample had RNA extracted and reverse transcribed into cDNA. SuperScript III was used for first-strand cDNA synthesis, primed with a 2:1 mix of oligo-dT and random hexamers. Amplification bias was assessed with a synthetic immune receptor repertoire, and residual bias was removed computationally. The original pipeline was this. Raw reads were preprocessed for error removal, and CDR3 was defined according to IMGT conventions as running from the conserved cysteine to phenylalanine. To get clonality, Shannon entropy was normalized by log2 of the number of productive unique TCRs and the result was subtracted from 1. Whether each scalp clone was CD4 or CD8 was inferred by checking scalp TCRbeta sequences against the CD4 and CD8 repertoires from sorted blood. In its TCRdb copy, this immuneACCESS table keeps in-frame sequences only and misses some clones. Where compared with another copy, unresolved V genes explain less than half of these, and the others have no known cause. D and trimming were read from the DNA, whereas the V and J calls and clone size are those reported in that table. The sample table lists about 280,000 clones, roughly 60% of them with a count of one. In total, the top ten clones hold roughly 1.8% of the sample.

The sample's time point label, decoded: around 26 weeks on oral tofacitinib. This sample's treatment or condition label indicates: oral pan-JAK inhibitor, 5-10 mg twice daily. Lesional scalp punch biopsies and peripheral blood were obtained from alopecia areata patients. PBMCs were isolated by density centrifugation and stained for CD3, CD4 and CD8, and CD4+ and CD8+ T cells were sorted on a FACSAria. This receptor was obtained from a human donor with alopecia areata. This chain joins TRBV27 to TRBJ1-5, with the D gene uncertain. This specimen consisted of CD4+ T cells sorted from blood, obtained at week 24, from a patient treated with tofacitinib. CDR3 sequence: CASSLEGYSNQPQHF. The nucleotide sequence reads TGTGCCAGCAGTTTGGAAGGGTATAGCAATCAGCCCCAGCATTTT.